These 3 T cell receptor beta chains were sequenced from one sample in a study of OX40 agonist ivuxolimab in advanced cancers. The protocol was immunoSEQ multiplex PCR, while the TCRdb copy is restricted to in-frame clones and leaves out a portion. Of around 62,000 clones listed, around nine tenths are singletons. The sequencing used CD4+ or CD8+ T cells sorted from blood, collected in a trial of the OX40 agonist ivuxolimab. The receptors shown here come from an adult with an advanced solid tumor such as melanoma, head and neck, liver or kidney cancer.

The chain has TRBV7-9 and TRBJ1-4; D unclear. Germline CDR1 reads SEHNR; CDR2 reads FQNEAQ (reference sequence). The ends were cut back, 7 bases at V and 3 bases at J, with 9 bases in the middle. The CDR3 consists of 13 residues. Here the CDR3 DNA reads TGTGCCAGCACTTATTCGGCTAATGAAAAACTGTTTTTT. Encoded protein: CASTYSANEKLFF.

The rearrangement links TRBV10-3 to TRBJ1-5; no clear D gene. Looked up from germline, CDR1 is ENHRY and CDR2 is SYGVKD. This CDR3 comprises 14 residues. V was shortened by 3 bases and J by 0 bases, with 6 bases between the two germline ends. CDR3 in amino acids: CAISEGNSNQPQHF. DNA of the CDR3: TGTGCCATCAGTGAAGGGAATAGCAATCAGCCCCAGCATTTT.

CDR3 in DNA: TGTGCCAGCAGTATCGGACGGGAGTATGGCTACACCTTC. As protein: CASSIGREYGYTF. The chain recombines TRBV28 with TRBJ1-2; D remains ambiguous. The CDR3 extends over 13 amino acids. The germline CDR1 and CDR2 sequences are MDHEN and SYDVKM. V lost 5 bases and J lost 5, with 12 bases in between.